The subject of this entry is one TCR beta chain. What it binds is unknown. The data are from a study of T cell responses to AZD1222 COVID-19 vaccine. Broader study findings: Compared with day 0, the breadth and depth of the Spike-specific TCR repertoire rose significantly after two doses of AZD1222. Nearly half of spike-specific TCRs reportedly go after variant regions that carry no mutations.

The germline V gene encodes CDR1 GTSNPN and CDR2 SVGIG (reference sequence). The CDR3 is 15 amino acids. The ends lost 1 base at V and 2 bases at J; junction bases unmatched: 6. Repertoires were generated with immunoSEQ multiplex PCR, while TCRdb's copy carries only in-frame clones and drops some. Counted here are approximately 60,000 clones, approximately 83% occurring once; the ten biggest clones make up over 12%. The sequence was collected from an adult in good health. The V gene is TRBV30, the J gene TRBJ2-5, with 8 bases fitting TRBD2. This specimen was peripheral blood, taken on day 0 of AZD1222 vaccination. The DNA of the CDR3 is TGTGCCTGGAGTGCCGGGGGGGCCACTCAAGAGACCCAGTACTTC. Its protein product is CAWSAGGATQETQYF.